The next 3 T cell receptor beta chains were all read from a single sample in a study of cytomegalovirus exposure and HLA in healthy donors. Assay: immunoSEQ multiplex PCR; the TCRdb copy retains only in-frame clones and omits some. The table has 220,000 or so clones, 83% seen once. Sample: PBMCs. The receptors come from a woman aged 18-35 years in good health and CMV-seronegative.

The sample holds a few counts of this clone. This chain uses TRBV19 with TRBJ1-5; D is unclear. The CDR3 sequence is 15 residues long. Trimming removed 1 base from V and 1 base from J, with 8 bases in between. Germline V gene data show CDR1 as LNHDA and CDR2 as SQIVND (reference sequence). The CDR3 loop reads CASSIGLESNQPQHF. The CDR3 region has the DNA TGTGCCAGTAGTATAGGATTAGAGAGCAATCAGCCCCAGCATTTT.

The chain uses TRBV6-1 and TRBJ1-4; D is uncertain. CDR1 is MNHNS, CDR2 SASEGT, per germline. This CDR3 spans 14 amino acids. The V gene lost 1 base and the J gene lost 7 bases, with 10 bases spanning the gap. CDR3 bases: TGTGCCAGCAGTGAAGGAGGGTACCTTGAAAAACTGTTTTTT. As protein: CASSEGGYLEKLFF.

CDR3 sequence: CASSEGDVAEAFF. The DNA of the CDR3 is TGTGCCAGCAGTGAAGGGGATGTGGCTGAAGCTTTCTTT. The V gene is TRBV6-1, the J gene TRBJ1-1; D uncertain. There are 13 residues in the CDR3. Trimming took off 1 base at V and 6 bases at J, with 9 bases between the two ends. Germline loops: CDR1 MNHNS, CDR2 SASEGT.